Presented here are 3 T cell receptor beta chains from one specimen sequenced in a study of blood T cell repertoires in COVID-19. TCRdb's table, derived via immunoSEQ multiplex PCR, lists solely in-frame clones and lacks some. The sample yields about 30,000 clones, about 88% seen once. Sequencing was performed on peripheral blood. Every receptor here comes from a man aged 80 or over with acute or convalescent COVID-19.

The chain links TRBV9 to TRBJ2-1, with 9 bases aligning to TRBD2. V lost 3 bases and J lost 1; bases outside the gene matches: 8. The V gene's germline CDR1 is SGDLS and CDR2 YYNGEE. The CDR3 is 17 residues long. CDR3 protein: CASSETLAGDSYNEQFF. DNA for the CDR3: TGTGCCAGCAGCGAAACTTTAGCGGGAGATTCCTACAATGAGCAGTTCTTC.

This chain uses TRBV3-1 (or the pseudogene TRBV3-2) with TRBJ2-1, with 9 bases aligning to TRBD2. CDR3 size: 15 residues. Germline lookup yields CDR1 LGHDT and CDR2 YNNKEL (reference sequence). V trimming: 6 bases; J trimming: 5 bases; junction bases outside the gene matches: 8. The CDR3 nucleotides are TGTGCCAGCAGGTATAGCGGGAGCTTCAACAATGAGCAGTTCTTC. Translation gives CASRYSGSFNNEQFF.

This clone was observed a handful of times. This CDR3 is CASSLSSSSEAFF. Here the CDR3 DNA reads TGTGCCAGCAGTTTGTCTTCCTCTTCTGAAGCTTTCTTT. This chain joins TRBV12-3 or TRBV12-4 and TRBJ1-1, with D unresolved. The CDR3 runs to 13 residues. V was trimmed by 3 bases and J by 6 bases, leaving 11 bases between them.